Listed below are T cell receptor beta chains from one sample, sequenced in a study of OX40 agonist ivuxolimab in advanced cancers. The table came from immunoSEQ multiplex PCR; TCRdb's copy has only in-frame clones and leaves some out. The sample records roughly 14,000 clones, around 76% being singletons. The source was CD4+ or CD8+ T cells sorted from blood, collected in a trial of the OX40 agonist ivuxolimab. Every receptor here comes from an adult with an advanced solid tumor such as melanoma, head and neck, liver or kidney cancer. Both conserved end residues are part of each CDR3. Each record gives: D gene, clone size, V gene, J gene, CDR3 DNA, CDR3 protein. D genes are given only for firm matches. Not every row has a clone size; where given, it reads once, few, many or a size class.

TRBD1	-	TRBV14	TRBJ2-7	TGTGCCAGCAGCACCGACAGGGGGCCATCTTCCTACGAGCAGTACTTC	CASSTDRGPSSYEQYF
-	once	TRBV7-9	TRBJ1-2	TGTGCCAGCAGCACTGGGCTGTGGAAGAGCTACACCTTC	CASSTGLWKSYTF
TRBD1	-	TRBV6-5	TRBJ2-7	TGTGCCAGCAGCCCACGACAGGGGTTGAGCTACGAGCAGTACTTC	CASSPRQGLSYEQYF
TRBD1	-	TRBV2	TRBJ1-5	TGTGCCAGCAGTCGACAGGGAAATAATCAGCCCCAGCATTTT	CASSRQGNNQPQHF
-	-	TRBV7-9	TRBJ2-7	TGTGCCAGCAGCTCCGGAGGGGGGCCGGGACAAGCCTACGAGCAGTGCTTC	CASSSGGGPGQAYEQCF
-	-	TRBV13	TRBJ2-1	TGTGCCAGCAGCTTGGCAGCACCGGGATACTACAATGAGCAGTTCTTC	CASSLAAPGYYNEQFF
-	-	TRBV7-6	TRBJ1-1	TGTGCCAGCAGCCACACCGGGACGGGGAAGGGCACTGAAGCTTTCTTT	CASSHTGTGKGTEAFF
-	-	TRBV19	TRBJ2-1	TGTGCCAGTAGTATCTATAACCGAGGGGGTCCCCGCAATGAGCAGTTCTTC	CASSIYNRGGPRNEQFF
TRBD2	-	TRBV19	TRBJ2-1	TGTGCCAGTAGTATTTTCGCGGGAGTATACAATGAGCAGTTCTTC	CASSIFAGVYNEQFF
-	-	TRBV9	TRBJ2-7	TGTGCCAGCAGCGTAGTGGGGAGCTCCTACGAGCAGTACTTC	CASSVVGSSYEQYF
-	large	TRBV27	TRBJ2-2	TGTGCCAGCAGTTTGCTCACCGGGGAGCTGTTTTTT	CASSLLTGELFF
-	-	TRBV4-3	TRBJ2-7	TGCGCCAGCAGCCAAGATACGAACCCGGGCGAGCAGTACTTC	CASSQDTNPGEQYF
-	-	TRBV27	TRBJ2-1	TGTGCCAGCAGTTTTTCCCTCCTCCTTTTAGGTGAGCAGTTCTTC	CASSFSLLLLGEQFF
TRBD2	-	TRBV29-1	TRBJ2-1	TGCAGCGTTGAGCCTAGGGAGGGCCGGAGCTCCTACAATGAGCAGTTCTTC	CSVEPREGRSSYNEQFF
TRBD2	-	TRBV5-4	TRBJ2-6	TGTGCCAGCAGCCCGACTAGCGGCAGTTACAGCTCTGGGGCCAACGTCCTGACTTTC	CASSPTSGSYSSGANVLTF
TRBD2	-	TRBV9	TRBJ2-3	TGTGCCAGCAGCGCAGGACTAGCGGGAGATCCGCAGTATTTT	CASSAGLAGDPQYF
-	-	TRBV9	TRBJ1-1	TGTGCCAGCAGCCCTACAGGCCTTGAAGCTTTCTTT	CASSPTGLEAFF
-	-	TRBV27	TRBJ2-3	TGTGCCAGCCTAGCGAAAGCGGTCCCAGATACGCAGTATTTT	CASLAKAVPDTQYF
-	-	TRBV19	TRBJ2-5	TGTGCCAGTAGCTCAACTCGGACCTGGGGGTACCAAGAGACCCAGTACTTC	CASSSTRTWGYQETQYF
-	-	TRBV7-9	TRBJ2-7	TGTGCCAGCAGCTCTGGGTGGGAGCAGTACTTC	CASSSGWEQYF
-	few	TRBV7-6	TRBJ2-1	TGTGCCAGCCGCGGGATGGGCTACAATGAGCAGTTCTTC	CASRGMGYNEQFF
TRBD1	-	TRBV5-1	TRBJ1-4	TGCGCCAGCAGCGTTGGGACAGGAGGCGGACCGACTAATGAAAAACTGTTTTTT	CASSVGTGGGPTNEKLFF
TRBD2	-	TRBV5-6	TRBJ2-7	TGTGCCAGCAGCCCGGGCGGGGGGCAGTACGAGCAGTACTTC	CASSPGGGQYEQYF
TRBD1	-	TRBV19	TRBJ1-1	TGTGCCAGTAGTATAGTCGGGACAGGGCGTACTGAAGCTTTCTTT	CASSIVGTGRTEAFF
-	few	TRBV19	TRBJ2-1	TGTGCCAGTAGTATAGCCTACAGTTCCCCTGAGCAGTTCTTC	CASSIAYSSPEQFF
-	-	TRBV9	TRBJ2-2	TGTGCCAGCAGCGTAGGGCAGGGAATCACCGGGGAGCTGTTTTTT	CASSVGQGITGELFF
-	-	TRBV2	TRBJ2-1	TGTGCCAGCACTCAAGACCCGGGATCCTCCTACAATGAGCAGTTCTTC	CASTQDPGSSYNEQFF
-	-	TRBV30	TRBJ1-6	TGTGCCTGGAGTGTACTTGGAGTCAATTCACCCCTCCACTTT	CAWSVLGVNSPLHF
TRBD2	-	TRBV4-2	TRBJ2-3	TGTGCCAGCAGCCAAGGGCTAGCGGGAGCAGATACGCAGTATTTT	CASSQGLAGADTQYF
TRBD1	-	TRBV6-5	TRBJ2-3	TGTGCCAGCAGTGACTCAGGGGGTGGCACAGATACGCAGTATTTT	CASSDSGGGTDTQYF
-	-	TRBV27	TRBJ2-1	TGTGCCAGCAGTTTACTCGCTAGCGACCTCTACAATGAGCAGTTCTTC	CASSLLASDLYNEQFF
-	-	TRBV27	TRBJ1-2	TGTGCCAGCAGCACGGACAGCCGGGTGGGTGGCTACACCTTC	CASSTDSRVGGYTF
TRBD2	-	TRBV29-1	TRBJ2-2	TGCAGCGTTGAGGGAGGGGTAGCGAACACCGGGGAGCTGTTTTTT	CSVEGGVANTGELFF
TRBD2	-	TRBV7-3	TRBJ2-7	TGTGCCAGCAGCTTAGGGGGACTAGCCTACGAGCAGTACTTC	CASSLGGLAYEQYF
TRBD1	-	TRBV7-9	TRBJ2-2	TGTGCCAGCAGCTTAGTTGGGACAGGGGTCACCGGGGAGCTGTTTTTT	CASSLVGTGVTGELFF
TRBD1	-	TRBV28	TRBJ1-1	TGTGCCAGCAGTTTGCTTACGGGACAGAGTGACCCCGACACTGAAGCTTTCTTT	CASSLLTGQSDPDTEAFF
-	-	TRBV29-1	TRBJ2-7	TGCAGCGTTGAAAGTCCAGGCTCCTACGAGCAGTACTTC	CSVESPGSYEQYF
TRBD2	-	TRBV27	TRBJ2-7	TGTGCCAGCAGTTTAAGGGGACTAGCACACGAGCAGTACTTC	CASSLRGLAHEQYF
-	-	TRBV4-2	TRBJ2-6	TGTGCCAGCAGCCAAGCGGGCCTACCCCCGTCTGGGGCCAACGTCCTGACTTTC	CASSQAGLPPSGANVLTF
TRBD1	-	TRBV27	TRBJ2-1	TGTGCCAGCAGTTTAGGTCCCGGGACAGCCTACAATGAGCAGTTCTTC	CASSLGPGTAYNEQFF
-	once	TRBV19	TRBJ1-1	TGTGCCAGTAGTCTGGGACACCGGTTGGAAGCTTTCTTT	CASSLGHRLEAFF
-	-	TRBV19	TRBJ2-3	TGTGCCAGTAGTATGTGGCTGACTAGCACAGATACGCAGTATTTT	CASSMWLTSTDTQYF
-	-	TRBV4-3	TRBJ2-1	TGCGCCAGCAGCGCGGCTCCCTACAATGAGCAGTTCTTC	CASSAAPYNEQFF
TRBD2	once	TRBV9	TRBJ2-5	TGTGCCAGCAGCGGAATGGGACTAGCGGGAGTAGAGACCCAGTACTTC	CASSGMGLAGVETQYF
TRBD1	-	TRBV28	TRBJ1-2	TGTGCCAGCAGTATTCTGAGGTCAGGGGGCGACTATGGCTACACCTTC	CASSILRSGGDYGYTF
-	once	TRBV11-2	TRBJ1-1	TGTGCCAGCAGCTTAGATCATCCAGGGAAGGCTTTCTTT	CASSLDHPGKAFF
-	-	TRBV7-9	TRBJ2-3	TGTGCCAGCAGCTCTCCCTCTAAAGCAGGCACAGATACGCAGTATTTT	CASSSPSKAGTDTQYF
-	few	TRBV5-5	TRBJ1-1	TGTGCCAGCAGTTTAACACAGGGCGGAACTGAAGCTTTCTTT	CASSLTQGGTEAFF
-	-	TRBV11-2	TRBJ1-1	TGTGCCAGCAGCTTCGGAGGGACTGAAGCTTTCTTT	CASSFGGTEAFF
-	-	TRBV21-1	TRBJ1-2	TGTGCCAGCAGCACCACACGGAGGGGGGCTGTTGGCTACACCTTC	CASSTTRRGAVGYTF
-	-	TRBV7-9	TRBJ1-1	TGTGCCAGCAGCCCAATGAACACTGAAGCTTTCTTT	CASSPMNTEAFF
-	-	TRBV11-1	TRBJ1-3	TGTGCCAGCAGCTTGGGACGGGTCTTCTCTGGAAACACCATATATTTT	CASSLGRVFSGNTIYF
-	-	TRBV10-1	TRBJ1-1	TGCGCCAGCAGTGAGGGTGGTCGGTGGGTCCTTAGGACTGAAGCTTTCTTT	CASSEGGRWVLRTEAFF
-	-	TRBV28	TRBJ2-7	TGTGCCAGCAGTTTACCAGGGGACCTCTACGAGCAGTACTTC	CASSLPGDLYEQYF
-	-	TRBV11-3	TRBJ2-7	TGTGCCAGCAGTTCGGACAGTTACGAGCAGTACTTC	CASSSDSYEQYF
TRBD2	-	TRBV9	TRBJ2-3	TGTGCCAGCAGCGACGGCGGGAGCGGGACAGATACGCAGTATTTT	CASSDGGSGTDTQYF
TRBD1	once	TRBV28	TRBJ1-2	TGTGCCAGCAGTTCACAGACAGGGGGCTCTAACTATGGCTACACCTTC	CASSSQTGGSNYGYTF
-	few	TRBV19	TRBJ2-4	TGTGCCAGTAGTATTGAGGGCGAAAACATTCAGTACTTC	CASSIEGENIQYF